This is a list of T cell receptor beta chains from one sample in a study of monozygotic twins with inflammatory bowel disease. TCRdb derives one entry per CDR3 protein from the 5' RACE reads, leaving out DNA. This table holds a few hundred thousand distinct CDR3 sequences. The sample taken for sequencing was blood. The receptors derive from a human donor with ulcerative colitis or Crohn's disease, or a healthy co-twin of an affected twin (not recorded which). CDR3s include the opening cysteine and the closing phenylalanine or tryptophan.

J gene | V gene | CDR3 protein
TRBJ2-5 | TRBV15 | CATSRDGRETQYF
TRBJ2-5 | TRBV5-6 | CASSWKRDSRTQYF
TRBJ1-5 | TRBV27 | CASGREGGRNQPQHF
TRBJ2-1 | TRBV20-1 | CSAKLAGGRSYNEQFF
TRBJ2-3 | TRBV18 | CASSPPGQHTDTQYF
TRBJ1-6 | TRBV5-1 | CASSWGTGKNSPLHF
TRBJ1-5 | TRBV7-6 | CASSPRVGQGIQPQHF
TRBJ2-7 | TRBV7-2 | CASSLLGGGNYEQYF
TRBJ2-3 | TRBV5-1 | CASSLDSGNTQYF
TRBJ2-5 | TRBV5-1 | CASSSKGQIQETQYF
TRBJ2-5 | TRBV11-2 | CASSPDGQGETQYF
TRBJ1-6 | TRBV4-2 | CASSPVPYNSPLHF
TRBJ2-6 | TRBV5-1 | CASRQGSSGTGDVLTF
TRBJ2-3 | TRBV20-1 | CSARMAGGKDTQYF
TRBJ2-2 | TRBV5-1 | CASSLTGDGFYTGELFF
TRBJ1-5 | TRBV6-1 | CASSRGEGPSNQPQHF
TRBJ2-1 | TRBV15 | CATSRGREPGGEQFF
TRBJ2-2 | TRBV6-5 | CASSYNRGWGVGELFF
TRBJ2-3 | TRBV11-2 | CASSPRSRTDTQYF
TRBJ1-3 | TRBV4-1 | CASSQVAGGGRNTIYF
TRBJ2-1 | TRBV11-3 | CASSLDQGGQTDNEQFF
TRBJ2-2 | TRBV20-1 | CSARNDGTGSTGELFF
TRBJ1-2 | TRBV7-2 | CASSSPSEGLGYTF
TRBJ2-2 | TRBV2 | CASKGDSAGELFF
TRBJ2-1 | TRBV5-4 | CASSFPGGQGAYNEQFF
TRBJ2-5 | TRBV12-3/TRBV12-4 | CASSFISGGLQETQYF
TRBJ2-3 | TRBV20-1 | CSAGTSGSFRTDTQYF
TRBJ2-1 | TRBV19 | CASSRGRRPYNEQFF
TRBJ1-1 | TRBV13 | CASSPTLGKGRDTEAFF